These T cell receptor beta chains were read from a single sample in a study of shared clonotypes between healthy human individuals. Clones were sequenced by immunoSEQ multiplex PCR, and TCRdb holds only the in-frame ones, with some missing. This sample carries roughly 2,000,000 clones, about 93% of them seen once, and the ten largest clones take approximately 1.7%. The sequenced sample consisted of naive CD8+ T cells from PBMCs. Every receptor here comes from a man aged 18 to 30 in good health. Some clones in this sample may be carry-over from other donors' samples. CDR3s include the opening cysteine and the closing phenylalanine or tryptophan. The order of the fields is V gene, J gene, D gene, clone size, CDR3 protein, CDR3 DNA. D genes are given only for firm matches. The size field is filled for only some rows; it gives once, few, many or a size class.

TRBV2	TRBJ1-2	.	.	CASMGRLGYTF	TGTGCCAGCATGGGGAGACTGGGCTACACCTTC
TRBV7-2	TRBJ2-3	TRBD2	.	CASSHLSGSGADTQYF	TGTGCCAGCAGTCACCTTAGCGGGAGTGGTGCAGATACGCAGTATTTT
TRBV28	TRBJ2-7	TRBD1	.	CASSQRQGIEQYF	TGTGCCAGCAGCCAAAGACAGGGGATAGAGCAGTACTTC
TRBV6-5	TRBJ2-5	.	.	CASSYGRGETQYF	TGTGCCAGCAGTTACGGAAGGGGAGAGACCCAGTACTTC
TRBV7-2	TRBJ2-3	TRBD2	.	CASSLLAGHTDTQYF	TGTGCCAGCAGCTTACTAGCGGGACACACAGATACGCAGTATTTT
TRBV4-3	TRBJ1-4	TRBD1	once	CASSQEWRGLGEKLFF	TGCGCCAGCAGCCAAGAATGGAGGGGGCTAGGGGAAAAACTGTTTTTT
TRBV10-3	TRBJ2-7	.	.	CAISDRDLEKQYF	TGTGCCATCAGTGACAGGGACCTCGAGAAGCAGTACTTC
TRBV28	TRBJ1-5	.	.	CASIESQFNQPQHF	TGTGCCAGCATCGAATCGCAGTTCAATCAGCCCCAGCATTTT
TRBV28	TRBJ2-7	TRBD2	.	CASSFLGVAGGGYEQYF	TGTGCCAGCAGTTTCCTCGGGGTAGCGGGAGGTGGATACGAGCAGTACTTC
TRBV5-4	TRBJ2-6	.	.	CASSWGTDPGGGVLTF	TGTGCCAGCAGCTGGGGGACAGATCCTGGGGGAGGCGTCCTGACTTTC
TRBV19	TRBJ1-5	.	.	CASSIDPSPVGNQPQHF	TGTGCCAGTAGTATAGACCCCTCCCCGGTGGGCAATCAGCCCCAGCATTTT
TRBV30	TRBJ2-3	TRBD2	.	CAWSRLAGGPETDTQYF	TGTGCCTGGTCAAGACTAGCGGGAGGGCCGGAGACAGATACGCAGTATTTT
TRBV28	TRBJ2-7	TRBD1	.	CASSFLKGAGLREQYF	TGTGCCAGCAGTTTCCTTAAGGGGGCAGGTCTGCGGGAGCAGTACTTC
TRBV29-1	TRBJ2-2	.	.	CSVAGWSGELFF	TGCAGCGTTGCGGGGTGGTCCGGGGAGCTGTTTTTT
TRBV27	TRBJ2-2	TRBD1	.	CASSHPWTGGYTGELFF	TGTGCCAGCAGTCACCCATGGACAGGGGGCTACACCGGGGAGCTGTTTTTT
TRBV4-1	TRBJ1-5	.	.	CASSQSPRPNQPQHF	TGCGCCAGCAGCCAATCCCCCAGGCCCAATCAGCCCCAGCATTTT
TRBV7-2	TRBJ1-2	TRBD1	.	CASSFLTGVNYGYTF	TGTGCCAGCAGCTTTCTAACAGGGGTTAACTATGGCTACACCTTC
TRBV5-1	TRBJ2-5	.	.	CASSPWRGLGETQYF	TGCGCCAGCAGCCCCTGGCGGGGGCTGGGGGAGACCCAGTACTTC
TRBV29-1	TRBJ2-1	.	.	CSVLLSGTSSYNEQFF	TGCAGCGTTTTGTTGAGCGGAACTAGCTCCTACAATGAGCAGTTCTTC
TRBV19	TRBJ2-5	TRBD1	.	CASSINMFGTGHQETQYF	TGTGCCAGTAGTATTAATATGTTCGGGACAGGACATCAAGAGACCCAGTACTTC
TRBV7-9	TRBJ1-6	TRBD1	.	CASSLGFRQGAILAPLHF	TGTGCCAGCAGCTTAGGGTTCCGACAGGGGGCGATTTTGGCACCCCTCCACTTT
TRBV28	TRBJ1-3	.	.	CASSTFFTGLDSGNTIYF	TGTGCCAGCAGTACCTTCTTTACAGGGCTTGACTCTGGAAACACCATATATTTT
TRBV7-3	TRBJ2-1	TRBD2	.	CASSLWREGRFGEQFF	TGTGCCAGCAGCTTATGGCGGGAGGGCCGGTTTGGTGAGCAGTTCTTC
TRBV9	TRBJ1-5	.	once	CASSPTGSNQPQHF	TGTGCCAGCAGCCCAACAGGGAGCAATCAGCCCCAGCATTTT
TRBV5-4	TRBJ2-6	TRBD1	.	CASSHIWDRGNSGANVLTF	TGTGCCAGCAGCCACATCTGGGACAGGGGCAACTCTGGGGCCAACGTCCTGACTTTC
TRBV29-1	TRBJ2-7	.	.	CSVELGQRTSYEQYF	TGCAGCGTTGAATTAGGACAGCGGACCTCCTACGAGCAGTACTTC
TRBV19	TRBJ2-3	.	.	CASSSRTLNPTDTQYF	TGTGCCAGTAGTTCCAGGACACTCAACCCCACAGATACGCAGTATTTT
TRBV5-1	TRBJ2-3	TRBD1	.	CASSLGGQGTDTQYF	TGCGCCAGCAGCTTGGGCGGACAGGGTACAGATACGCAGTATTTT
TRBV11-2	TRBJ2-5	.	once	CASSRYPRVGSQETQYF	TGTGCCAGCAGCCGATACCCCAGGGTTGGGTCACAAGAGACCCAGTACTTC
TRBV7-9	TRBJ2-1	TRBD2	once	CASIDFAGGYNEQFF	TGTGCCAGCATAGACTTCGCGGGAGGGTACAATGAGCAGTTCTTC
TRBV7-3	TRBJ2-7	.	.	CASSLTPTSYEQYF	TGTGCCAGCAGCTTAACCCCCACCTCCTACGAGCAGTACTTC
TRBV4-1	TRBJ2-2	TRBD1	few	CASSQETGVGGELFF	TGCGCCAGCAGCCAAGAAACAGGGGTGGGCGGGGAGCTGTTTTTT
TRBV19	TRBJ2-1	.	.	CASKSGWDYNEQFF	TGTGCCAGTAAGTCCGGGTGGGACTACAATGAGCAGTTCTTC
TRBV9	TRBJ1-1	.	.	CAGGQGMNTEAFF	TGTGCCGGGGGGCAGGGGATGAACACTGAAGCTTTCTTT
TRBV5-6	TRBJ1-2	.	.	CASNSGAYGYTF	TGTGCCAGCAACTCGGGGGCCTATGGCTACACCTTC
TRBV11-2	TRBJ2-3	.	.	CASSLNTQYF	TGTGCCAGCAGCCTAAATACGCAGTATTTT
TRBV25-1	TRBJ2-7	.	.	CASSESPREQYF	TGTGCCAGCAGTGAATCCCCTAGGGAGCAGTACTTC
TRBV5-4	TRBJ2-3	.	.	CASSPRGASTDTQYF	TGTGCCAGCAGCCCCCGAGGGGCTAGCACAGATACGCAGTATTTT
TRBV30	TRBJ1-2	.	once	CAWRVTGRDGYTF	TGTGCCTGGAGAGTTACAGGGCGGGATGGCTACACCTTC